This T cell receptor beta chain appears in the sequencing data of a study of cytomegalovirus exposure and HLA in healthy donors. TCRdb keeps only in-frame clones here, not all; method: immunoSEQ multiplex PCR. The table has about 160,000 clones, roughly 89% seen once. The receptor was isolated from a woman under 30 in good health and CMV-seropositive. The source material was PBMCs.

The CDR3 is CASKDRGNEQFF. As DNA, the CDR3 is TGTGCCAGCAAGGACAGGGGCAATGAGCAGTTCTTC. This chain uses TRBV6-5 with TRBJ2-1, with TRBD1 matching over 9 bases. This CDR3 contains 12 residues. V was pared by 7 bases and J by 6 bases, with 1 base of the junction left unmatched. Germline V gives CDR1 MNHEY, CDR2 SVGAGI.